The text below deals with one TCR beta chain. This CDR3 contains 15 residues. CDR1 and CDR2 (germline): GTSNPN, SVGIG (reference sequence). The ends were cut back, 4 bases at V and 0 bases at J, with 15 bases in the middle. The record originates from a study of T cell responses to AZD1222 COVID-19 vaccine. Second-dose intervals near 4 or 12 weeks were combined. Measured with immunoSEQ multiplex PCR; TCRdb has only the in-frame clones, and not every one. The sample consists of some 110,000 clones, around 83% of them appearing once. The clonotype comes from an adult who received the AZD1222 COVID-19 vaccine. The V and J genes are TRBV30 and TRBJ1-1; no definite D call. The specimen was peripheral blood, collected 28 days after the second AZD1222 dose. The CDR3 reads CAWKGGYKMNTEAFF. The CDR3 DNA reads TGTGCCTGGAAGGGAGGGTACAAGATGAACACTGAAGCTTTCTTT.